The clone carrying this T cell receptor (beta chain) has a handful of counts. What it recognizes is unknown. This sample was included in a study of identical twins. The CDR3 sequence is 15 residues long. CDR1 MDHEN and CDR2 SYDVKM come from the germline V gene. J lost 4 bases, V lost 1 base, and 2 bases had no gene match. There were only healthy Caucasians among the donors. Findings and caveats of the study: Twins' excess sharing was less marked for out-of-frame beta sequences. Twin-shared out-of-frame alpha sequences showed excess low generation probability.

TCRdb called the 5' RACE reads again in MiXCR, with one record for every CDR3 protein. The sample yields approximately 140,000 distinct CDR3 sequences, approximately 3.5% seen once. The chain combines TRBV28 with TRBJ2-3; 10 bases line up with TRBD1. Material: memory T cells sorted from blood. The sequence derives from a man in his late teens or twenties in good health. The CDR3 sequence is CASSLSTGGSDTQYF. CDR3 in DNA: TGTGCCAGCAGTTTATCGACAGGGGGCTCAGATACGCAGTATTTT.